Following are 26 T cell receptor beta chains from one sample sequenced in a study of shared clonotypes between healthy human individuals. Assay used: immunoSEQ multiplex PCR; TCRdb lists only in-frame clones, some missing. This table holds roughly 1,100,000 clones, 65% to 80% found once. Input material: memory CD4+ T cells sorted from blood. Sample subset: CD45RA-negative fraction. The receptor set was obtained from a man between 18 and 35 years old in good health.

In this sample, this clone turned up a few times. The chain has TRBV13 and TRBJ1-1; D unresolved. This CDR3 contains 10 residues. Trimming pared 2 bases from V and 8 bases from J, leaving 3 bases between. Germline CDR1 PRHDT, CDR2 FYEKMQ (reference sequence). Here the CDR3 DNA reads TGTGCCAGCAGCTTATCCGAAGCTTTCTTT. It codes for CASSLSEAFF.

This clone was detected once. CDR3 sequence reads: CASSLGDREGADTQYF. CDR3 sequence (DNA): TGCGCCAGCAGCTTGGGTGACAGGGAGGGGGCAGATACGCAGTATTTT. V usage is TRBV5-1 and J usage is TRBJ2-3; D is perhaps TRBD1 or TRBD2 (7 bases each). Looked up from germline, CDR1 is SGHRS and CDR2 is YFSETQ. The CDR3 consists of 16 residues. V was pared by 0 bases and J by 4 bases, with 15 bases between.

The V and J genes are TRBV11-2 and TRBJ2-3; TRBD2 matches at 8 bases. Germline assignment: CDR1 SGHAT and CDR2 FQNNGV. V was pared by 3 bases and J by 1 base, with 3 bases of the junction left unmatched. The CDR3 spans 15 residues. In nucleotides, the CDR3 is TGTGCCAGCAGCTTCGACGGGAGGGGCACAGATACGCAGTATTTT. It codes for CASSFDGRGTDTQYF. Combining the CDR3 with reference TRBV11-2 and TRBJ2-3 gives the whole variable domain EAGVAQSPRYKIIEKRQSVAFWCNPISGHATLYWYQQILGQGPKLLIQFQNNGVVDDSQLPKDRFSAERLKGVDSTLKIQPAKLEDSAVYLCASSFDGRGTDTQYFGPGTRLTVL.

A note on this clone: This may come from a read error, since a much larger clone is one base off. Other nucleotide sequences from this sample produce the same CDR3. The V call is TRBV5-6, the J call TRBJ2-3, with 7 bases matching TRBD2. CDR1 and CDR2 from the germline V gene are SGHDT and YYEEEE. V dropped 0 bases and J dropped 1; count of bases not matched to a gene: 2. CDR3 length: 15 residues. The DNA for the CDR3 is TGTGCCAGCAGCTTGGTTGCGGGGGGCACAGATACGCAGTATTTT. This encodes CASSLVAGGTDTQYF.

CDR3 sequence reads: CSVGAGPHEQYF. In DNA, the CDR3 is TGCAGCGTGGGGGCAGGTCCTCACGAGCAGTACTTC. The chain combines TRBV29-1 with TRBJ2-7, with a tentative D call TRBD1 (6 bases). Germline V gives CDR1 SQVTM, CDR2 ANQGSEA. Trimming pared 6 bases from V and 5 bases from J, leaving 14 bases between. CDR3 length: 12 residues.

This chain uses TRBV5-1 with TRBJ2-5, with D perhaps matching TRBD1 or TRBD2 (5 bases each). Germline values: CDR1 SGHRS, CDR2 YFSETQ. This CDR3 is 15 amino acids long. V was pared by 1 base and J by 1 base, with 11 bases between. The chain's CDR3 is CASSLSGTIQETQYF. In nucleotides, the CDR3 is TGCGCCAGCAGCTTGTCAGGGACGATCCAAGAGACCCAGTACTTC.

The chain combines TRBV5-1 with TRBJ2-5, with a weak D call TRBD1 (5 bases). The V gene lost 4 bases and the J gene lost 4 bases, with 8 bases spanning the gap. This CDR3 is 12 amino acids long. Per germline, CDR1 SGHRS and CDR2 YFSETQ. The CDR3 DNA is TGCGCCAGCAGCGCCACAGGAGAGACCCAGTACTTC. Its translation: CASSATGETQYF.

V and J are TRBV10-3 and TRBJ2-5, with D maybe TRBD1 (5 bases). CDR1 is ENHRY and CDR2 is SYGVKD in the germline V gene. The CDR3 runs 15 residues. The V end lost 5 bases, the J end lost 2 bases, and 15 bases lay between the germline ends. CDR3 sequence: CAISKNQGIQETQYF. The CDR3, as DNA: TGTGCCATCAGTAAGAACCAGGGAATACAAGAGACCCAGTACTTC.

V gene TRBV2 combines with J gene TRBJ1-5; D unresolved. This CDR3 has 14 amino acids. Trimming left V 2 bases short and J 1 base short, with 6 bases between. Looked up from germline, CDR1 is SNHLY and CDR2 is FYNNEI. CDR3 in amino acids: CASSEWLSNQPQHF. The CDR3 nucleotides read TGTGCCAGCAGTGAATGGCTGAGCAATCAGCCCCAGCATTTT.

This clone has at least ten counts. The chain carries TRBV30 and TRBJ1-1; tentative D call: TRBD1 (6 bases). Per the germline V gene, CDR1 is GTSNPN and CDR2 is SVGIG (reference sequence). This CDR3 region has 14 residues. Trimming stripped 5 bases from V and 0 bases from J, with 13 bases between. The CDR3 DNA sequence: TGTGCCTGGGGTAGGACAGTCATGAACACTGAAGCTTTCTTT. It translates to CAWGRTVMNTEAFF.

This chain links TRBV5-6 with TRBJ2-2; D possibly matches TRBD1 or TRBD2 (6 bases each). The CDR3 extends over 16 amino acids. Per the germline V gene, CDR1 is SGHDT and CDR2 is YYEEEE. V was clipped by 2 bases and J by 3 bases, with 14 bases between them. The CDR3 DNA reads TGTGCCAGCAGCTTACGGGGGCGGGACCACACCGGGGAGCTGTTTTTT. This encodes CASSLRGRDHTGELFF.

This rearrangement joins TRBV14 to TRBJ2-2; maybe TRBD2 (5 bases). Germline V gene sequence: CDR1 SGHDN, CDR2 FVKESK. Trimming cost V 4 bases and J 4 bases, with 13 bases left between them. This CDR3 has 15 amino acids. The CDR3 DNA follows: TGTGCCAGCAGCCTACTCGGGGTTGGCACCGGGGAGCTGTTTTTT. It encodes CASSLLGVGTGELFF.

This rearrangement joins TRBV5-6 to TRBJ2-3; perhaps D is TRBD1 or TRBD2 (5 bases each). Trimming shortened V by 2 bases and J by 0 bases, and 13 bases separated the two germline ends. The CDR3 is 16 amino acids. Germline CDR1 and CDR2: SGHDT and YYEEEE. Here the CDR3 reads CASSLRGVTSTDTQYF. CDR3 coding DNA: TGTGCCAGCAGCTTAAGGGGAGTAACTAGCACAGATACGCAGTATTTT.

The chain joins TRBV30 to TRBJ2-3, with D perhaps assigned TRBD1 or TRBD2 (5 bases each). V lost 8 bases and J lost 6, with 15 bases in between. The CDR3 runs 12 residues. The germline V gene encodes CDR1 GTSNPN and CDR2 SVGIG (reference sequence). The CDR3 loop is CAGGPQSDTQYF. CDR3 bases: TGTGCCGGGGGACCCCAATCGGATACGCAGTATTTT. The full variable domain, its missing parts supplied by reference TRBV30 and TRBJ2-3, is SQTIHQWPATLVQPVGSPLSLECTVEGTSNPNLYWYRQAAGRGLQLLFYSVGIGQISSEVPQNLSASRPQDRQFILSSKKLLLSDSGFYLCAGGPQSDTQYFGPGTRLTVL.

This clone was found a few times. V gene TRBV5-1 combines with J gene TRBJ1-4, with 9 bases that match TRBD1. CDR1 SGHRS and CDR2 YFSETQ come from the germline V gene. This CDR3 spans 16 amino acids. V lost 4 bases, J lost 0 bases, and 4 bases stayed unmatched. CDR3: CASSRDRVSTNEKLFF. In nucleotides, the CDR3 is TGCGCCAGCAGCCGGGACAGGGTTTCAACTAATGAAAAACTGTTTTTT.

For this clone: One junction end does not reproduce the germline sequence, and a read error may be involved. This same CDR3 is encoded by further DNA sequences in the sample. The chain is built from TRBV30 and TRBJ1-5; D unclear. The CDR3 is 12 amino acids. Per the germline V gene, CDR1 is GTSNPN and CDR2 is SVGIG (reference sequence). CDR3: CAWSGSNQPQHF. Here the CDR3 DNA reads TGTGCCTGGAGTGGTAGCAATCAGCCTCAGCATTTT.

The V gene is TRBV27, the J gene TRBJ1-1; 7 bases fit TRBD1. Germline CDR1 MNHEY, CDR2 SMNVEV (reference sequence). V shed 3 bases, J shed 2 bases, and the junction held 3 bases outside the gene matches. This CDR3 region has 14 residues. The CDR3 DNA is TGTGCCAGCAGTTTGTGGGACAGAAACACTGAAGCTTTCTTT. It specifies CASSLWDRNTEAFF.

The rearrangement joins TRBV19 to TRBJ2-6, with 9 bases fitting TRBD1. V trimming: 2 bases; J trimming: 1 base; junction bases outside the gene matches: 9. Germline CDR1 is LNHDA and CDR2 is SQIVND (reference sequence). The CDR3 length is 19 residues. CDR3 sequence (DNA): TGTGCCAGTAGTATACCATCAGGACAGGGGAAATCTGGGGCCAACGTCCTGACTTTC. It translates to CASSIPSGQGKSGANVLTF.

V is TRBV30 and J is TRBJ2-7; 11 bases agree with TRBD2. The germline V gene has CDR1 GTSNPN and CDR2 SVGIG (reference sequence). This CDR3 is built from 16 residues. With 3 bases clipped from V and 2 bases from J, the junction kept 9 bases outside the gene matches. CDR3 loop: CAWSRASGRPPYEQYF. The CDR3 DNA sequence: TGTGCCTGGAGCCGAGCTAGCGGGAGGCCTCCCTACGAGCAGTACTTC.

This clone showed up just a few times. The chain is built from TRBV30 and TRBJ1-1; D may be TRBD1 (5 bases). This CDR3 spans 11 amino acids. V was shortened by 7 bases and J by 10 bases, with 16 bases between the two germline ends. The V gene's germline CDR1 is GTSNPN and CDR2 SVGIG (reference sequence). CDR3 loop: CAFSSGTRAFF. The CDR3 DNA reads as TGTGCCTTTTCTTCCGGGACGAGAGCTTTCTTT.

This clone was seen once. The junction differs from germline at one of its ends, possibly a read error. The chain joins TRBV7-7 to TRBJ2-3; D call uncertain. Germline CDR1 is SSHAT and CDR2 is FNYEAQ (reference sequence). This CDR3 is built from 15 residues. The CDR3 sequence is CASSLGSASTDTQYF. As DNA, the CDR3 is TGTGCTAGCAGCTTAGGTTCAGCTAGCACAGATACGCAGTATTTT.

V and J are TRBV4-2 and TRBJ2-3; the match to TRBD2 covers 10 bases. CDR1 LGHNA and CDR2 YNFKEQ come from the germline V gene. The V segment lost 4 bases and the J segment 1 base; nucleotides outside the gene matches: 11. The CDR3 is 18 residues long. The CDR3 is CASSRISGGAKGTDTQYF. CDR3 coding DNA: TGTGCCAGCAGCCGTATAAGCGGGGGGGCTAAAGGCACAGATACGCAGTATTTT.

Regarding this clone: Other nucleotide sequences in the sample specify the same CDR3. The chain is built from TRBV6-1 and TRBJ2-7; TRBD1 agrees at 9 bases. After removal of 3 bases from V and 1 base from J, the junction contained 1 base not matched to a gene. This CDR3 comprises 14 residues. Germline-derived CDR1 and CDR2 are MNHNS and SASEGT. CDR3 in DNA: TGTGCCAGCAGTGAGGGACAGGGATCCTACGAGCAGTACTTC. The encoded protein is CASSEGQGSYEQYF.

This rearrangement joins TRBV14 to TRBJ2-3; a weak D match, TRBD2 (5 bases). The V end was cut by 0 bases, the J end by 4 bases, with 11 bases between. There are 15 residues in the CDR3. CDR1 and CDR2 from the germline V gene are SGHDN and FVKESK. CDR3 DNA: TGTGCCAGCAGCCAAGACAGGACTCCCGCAGATACGCAGTATTTT. Amino acids: CASSQDRTPADTQYF.

V usage is TRBV2 and J usage is TRBJ2-3, with 7 bases identical to TRBD1. After removal of 4 bases from V and 7 bases from J, the junction contained 8 bases not matched to a gene. CDR1 SNHLY and CDR2 FYNNEI come from the germline V gene. This CDR3 is 14 amino acids long. The CDR3 is CASSGQGESNTQYF. The DNA of the CDR3 is TGTGCCAGCAGTGGACAGGGAGAATCGAATACGCAGTATTTT.

The chain carries TRBV4-1 and TRBJ2-7; D unresolved. V was cut by 4 bases and J by 6 bases, with 16 bases left in between. CDR1 and CDR2 from the germline V gene are MGHRA and YSYEKL. The CDR3 runs 14 residues. For the CDR3, the DNA is TGCGCCAGCAGCCCGTGGACCCCTCCGGGCGAGCAGTACTTC. Its protein is CASSPWTPPGEQYF.